Here is one TCR beta chain with its context. The antigen remains unidentified. The data originate from a study of vaccination and CD4 T cells after COVID-19. Overall study context: Recovered-phase convalescent patients showed SARS-CoV-2 positivity by nasal swab PCR; 9 or 10 were mild, one severe. Study-wide points: Convalescent patients saw a median about 90% of their reactive clones show up only after vaccination.

Cultured CD4+ T cell DNA underwent sequencing with the Oncomine TCR Beta short-read assay. Via MiXCR, TCRdb re-called the PCR reads, giving one row per CDR3 protein. The sample shows 15,000 to 20,000 distinct CDR3 sequences, about 40% of them seen only once. The treatment here: approximately 11-day PBMC culture with coronavirus spike peptide pools or control peptides (ViraFEST assay). Antigen-specific T cell expansion with peptide pools preceded TCR sequencing in the ViraFEST approach. This CDR3 spans 10 amino acids. The germline CDR1 and CDR2 sequences are DFQATT and SNEGSKA (reference sequence). Trimming cost V 6 bases and J 2 bases, with 5 bases left between them.

The V and J genes are TRBV20-1 and TRBJ2-7; D gene unclear. Sequenced input: CD4+ T cells from blood, cultured in vitro. The source of this sequence is a human donor who had recovered from COVID-19. For the CDR3, the DNA is TGCAGTGCGAACACCTACGAGCAGTACTTC. It codes for CSANTYEQYF.